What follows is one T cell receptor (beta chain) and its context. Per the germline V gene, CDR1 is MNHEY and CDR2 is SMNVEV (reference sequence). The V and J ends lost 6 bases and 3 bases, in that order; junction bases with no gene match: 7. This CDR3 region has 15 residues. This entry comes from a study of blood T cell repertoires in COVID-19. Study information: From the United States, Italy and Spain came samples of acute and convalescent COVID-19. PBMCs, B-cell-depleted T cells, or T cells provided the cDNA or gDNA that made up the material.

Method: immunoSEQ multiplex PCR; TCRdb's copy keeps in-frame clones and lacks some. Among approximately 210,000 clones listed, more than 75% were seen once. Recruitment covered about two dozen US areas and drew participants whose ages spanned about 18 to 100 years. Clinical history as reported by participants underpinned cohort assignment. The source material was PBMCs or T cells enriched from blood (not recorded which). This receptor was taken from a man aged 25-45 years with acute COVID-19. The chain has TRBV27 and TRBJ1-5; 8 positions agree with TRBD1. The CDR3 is CASSSGQGNNQPQHF. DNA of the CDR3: TGTGCCAGCAGCTCTGGACAGGGCAACAATCAGCCCCAGCATTTT.